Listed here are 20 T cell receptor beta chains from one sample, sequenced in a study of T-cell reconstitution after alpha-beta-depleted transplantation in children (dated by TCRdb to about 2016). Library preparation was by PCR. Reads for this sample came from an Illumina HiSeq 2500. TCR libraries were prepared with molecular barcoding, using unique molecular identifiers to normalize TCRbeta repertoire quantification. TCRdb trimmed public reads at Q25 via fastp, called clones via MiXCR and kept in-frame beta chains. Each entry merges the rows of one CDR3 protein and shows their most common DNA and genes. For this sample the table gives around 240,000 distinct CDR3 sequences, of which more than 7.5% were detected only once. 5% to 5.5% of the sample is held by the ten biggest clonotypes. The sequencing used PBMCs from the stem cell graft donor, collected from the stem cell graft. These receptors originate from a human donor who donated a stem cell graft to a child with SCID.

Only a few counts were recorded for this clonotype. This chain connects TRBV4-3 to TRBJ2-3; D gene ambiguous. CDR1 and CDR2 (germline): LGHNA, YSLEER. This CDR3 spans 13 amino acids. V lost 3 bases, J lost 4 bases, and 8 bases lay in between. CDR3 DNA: TGCGCCAGCAGCCACACCTCGTCAGATACGCAGTATTTT. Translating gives CASSHTSSDTQYF.

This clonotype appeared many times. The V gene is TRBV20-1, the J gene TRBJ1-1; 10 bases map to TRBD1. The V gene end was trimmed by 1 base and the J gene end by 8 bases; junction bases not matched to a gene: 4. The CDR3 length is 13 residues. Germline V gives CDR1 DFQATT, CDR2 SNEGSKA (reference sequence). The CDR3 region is CSARADRGEEAFF. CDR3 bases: TGCAGTGCTAGAGCGGACAGGGGGGAAGAAGCTTTCTTT.

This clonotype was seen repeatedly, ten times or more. CDR3 in DNA: TGTGCCAGCAGCTTGGGGTTTGGCTACACCTTC. Its translation is CASSLGFGYTF. The V and J genes are TRBV7-8 and TRBJ1-2; D is uncertain. The V gene's germline CDR1 is SGHVS and CDR2 FQNEAQ. The CDR3 is 11 amino acids. Trimming shortened V by 3 bases and J by 7 bases, and 6 bases separated the two germline ends.

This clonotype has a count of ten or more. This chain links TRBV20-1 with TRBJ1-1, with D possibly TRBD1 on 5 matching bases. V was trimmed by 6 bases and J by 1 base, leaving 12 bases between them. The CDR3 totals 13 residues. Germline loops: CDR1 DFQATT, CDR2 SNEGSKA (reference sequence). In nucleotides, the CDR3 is TGCAGTGCCCAACAGGCAAGGAACACTGAAGCTTTCTTT. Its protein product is CSAQQARNTEAFF.

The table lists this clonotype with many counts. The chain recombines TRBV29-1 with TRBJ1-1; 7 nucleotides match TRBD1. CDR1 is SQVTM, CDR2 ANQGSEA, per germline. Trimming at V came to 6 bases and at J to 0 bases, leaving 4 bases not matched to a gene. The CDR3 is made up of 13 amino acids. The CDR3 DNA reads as TGCAGCGTCGCGACAGGGATGAACACTGAAGCTTTCTTT. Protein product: CSVATGMNTEAFF.

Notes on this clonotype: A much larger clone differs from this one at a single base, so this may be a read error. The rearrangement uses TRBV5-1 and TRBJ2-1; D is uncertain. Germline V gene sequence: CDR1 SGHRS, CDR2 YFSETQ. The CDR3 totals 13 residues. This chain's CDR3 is CASSLVVRAEHFF. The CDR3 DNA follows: TGCGCCAGCAGCTTAGTGGTTAGGGCTGAGCATTTCTTC.

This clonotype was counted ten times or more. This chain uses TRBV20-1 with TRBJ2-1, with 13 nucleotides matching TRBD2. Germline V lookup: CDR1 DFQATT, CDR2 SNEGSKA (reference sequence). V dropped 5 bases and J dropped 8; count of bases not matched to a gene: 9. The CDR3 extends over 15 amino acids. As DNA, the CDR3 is TGCAGTGCTTATGGTACTAGCGGGGGGGCCCATGAGCAGTTCTTC. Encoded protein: CSAYGTSGGAHEQFF.

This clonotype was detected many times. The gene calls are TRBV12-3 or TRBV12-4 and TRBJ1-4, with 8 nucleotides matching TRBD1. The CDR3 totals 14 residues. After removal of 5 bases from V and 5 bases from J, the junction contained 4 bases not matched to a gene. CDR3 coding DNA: TGTGCCAGCAGTCTCTGGACAGGGAATGAAAAACTGTTTTTT. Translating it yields CASSLWTGNEKLFF.

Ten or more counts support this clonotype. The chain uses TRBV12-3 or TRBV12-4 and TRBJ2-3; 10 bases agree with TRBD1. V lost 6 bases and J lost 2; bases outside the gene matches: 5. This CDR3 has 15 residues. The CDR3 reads CASSSGTGDTDTQYF. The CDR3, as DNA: TGTGCCAGCAGCTCCGGGACAGGGGACACAGATACGCAGTATTTT.

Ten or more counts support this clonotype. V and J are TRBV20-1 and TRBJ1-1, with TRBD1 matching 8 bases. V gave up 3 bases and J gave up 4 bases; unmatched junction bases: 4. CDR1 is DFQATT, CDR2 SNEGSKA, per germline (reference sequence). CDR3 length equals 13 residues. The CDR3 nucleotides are TGCAGTGCTAGGGACAGGGTCGGCACTGAAGCTTTCTTT. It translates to CSARDRVGTEAFF.

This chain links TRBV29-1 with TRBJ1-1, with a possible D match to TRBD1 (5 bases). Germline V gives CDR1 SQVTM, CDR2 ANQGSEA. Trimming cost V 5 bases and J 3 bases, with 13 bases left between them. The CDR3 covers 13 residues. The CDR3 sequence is CSVRAGPHTEAFF. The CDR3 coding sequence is TGCAGCGTTCGGGCAGGGCCGCACACTGAAGCTTTCTTT.

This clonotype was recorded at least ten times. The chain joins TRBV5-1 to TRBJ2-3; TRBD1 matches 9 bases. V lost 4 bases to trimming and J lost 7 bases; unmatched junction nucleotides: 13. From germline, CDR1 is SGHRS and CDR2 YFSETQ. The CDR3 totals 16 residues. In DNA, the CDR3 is TGCGCCAGCAGCATTCCCGGGACAGGGACGGGAAATACGCAGTATTTT. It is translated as CASSIPGTGTGNTQYF. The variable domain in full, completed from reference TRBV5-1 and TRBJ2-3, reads KAGVTQTPRYLIKTRGQQVTLSCSPISGHRSVSWYQQTPGQGLQFLFEYFSETQRNKGNFPGRFSGRQFSNSRSEMNVSTLELGDSALYLCASSIPGTGTGNTQYFGPGTRLTVL.

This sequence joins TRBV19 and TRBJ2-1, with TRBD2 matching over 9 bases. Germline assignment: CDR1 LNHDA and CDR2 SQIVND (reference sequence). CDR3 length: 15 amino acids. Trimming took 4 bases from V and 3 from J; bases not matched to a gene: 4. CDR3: CASSTLAGYYNEQFF. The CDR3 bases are TGTGCCAGTAGTACCCTAGCGGGGTACTACAATGAGCAGTTCTTC.

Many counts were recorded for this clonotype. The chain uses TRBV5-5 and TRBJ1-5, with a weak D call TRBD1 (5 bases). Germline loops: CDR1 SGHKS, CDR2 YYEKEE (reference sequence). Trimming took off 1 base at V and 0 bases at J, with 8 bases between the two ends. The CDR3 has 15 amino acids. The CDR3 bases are TGTGCCAGCAGCTTGACACAGGCTAGCAATCAGCCCCAGCATTTT. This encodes CASSLTQASNQPQHF.

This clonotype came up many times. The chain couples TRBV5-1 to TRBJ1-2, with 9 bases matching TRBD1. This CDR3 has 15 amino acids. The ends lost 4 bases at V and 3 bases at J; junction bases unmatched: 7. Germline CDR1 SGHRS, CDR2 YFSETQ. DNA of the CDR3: TGCGCCAGCAGCCCGGGACAGGGAAGGGACTATGGCTACACCTTC. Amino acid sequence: CASSPGQGRDYGYTF.

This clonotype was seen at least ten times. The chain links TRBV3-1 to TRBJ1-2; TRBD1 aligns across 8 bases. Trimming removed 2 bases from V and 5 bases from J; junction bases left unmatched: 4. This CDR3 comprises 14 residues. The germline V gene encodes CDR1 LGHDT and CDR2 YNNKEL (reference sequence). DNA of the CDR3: TGTGCCAGCAGCCAACGGACAGGGTTGTATGGCTACACCTTC. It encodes CASSQRTGLYGYTF.

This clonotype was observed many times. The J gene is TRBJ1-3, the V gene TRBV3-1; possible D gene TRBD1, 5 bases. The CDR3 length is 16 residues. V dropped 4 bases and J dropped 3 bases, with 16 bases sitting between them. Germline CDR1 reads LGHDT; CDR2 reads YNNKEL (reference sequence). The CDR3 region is CASSPSAGWYGNTIYF. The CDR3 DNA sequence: TGTGCCAGCAGCCCTTCGGCAGGGTGGTATGGAAACACCATATATTTT.

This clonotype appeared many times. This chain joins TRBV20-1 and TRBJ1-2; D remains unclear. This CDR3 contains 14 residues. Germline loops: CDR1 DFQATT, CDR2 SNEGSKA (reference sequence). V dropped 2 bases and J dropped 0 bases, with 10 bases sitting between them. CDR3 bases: TGCAGTGCTAGACGATCAGGATCTAACTATGGCTACACCTTC. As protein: CSARRSGSNYGYTF.

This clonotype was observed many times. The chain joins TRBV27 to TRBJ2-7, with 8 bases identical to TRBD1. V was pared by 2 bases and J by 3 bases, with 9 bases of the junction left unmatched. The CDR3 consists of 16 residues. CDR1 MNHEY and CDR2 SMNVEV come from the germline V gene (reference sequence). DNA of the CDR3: TGTGCCAGCAGTTTACTAATCAGGGGGCAGTACTACGAGCAGTACTTC. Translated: CASSLLIRGQYYEQYF.

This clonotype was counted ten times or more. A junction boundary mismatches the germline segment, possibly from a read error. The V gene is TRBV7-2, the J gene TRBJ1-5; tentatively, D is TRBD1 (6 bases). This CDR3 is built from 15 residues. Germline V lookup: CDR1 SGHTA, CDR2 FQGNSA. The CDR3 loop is CASSLVGGSNQPQHF. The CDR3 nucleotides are TGCGCCAGCAGCTTGGTAGGGGGGAGCAATCAGCCCCAGCATTTT.